Shown below are 28 T cell receptor beta chains from a single sample sequenced in a study of blood T cell repertoires in COVID-19. The method was immunoSEQ multiplex PCR; TCRdb's version includes in-frame clones alone and lacks a portion of them. This table holds around 280,000 clones, around 86% found once. Sequenced material: peripheral blood. Receptors were obtained from a woman in her thirties who had recovered from COVID-19.

This clone appeared many times. V usage is TRBV6-1 and J usage is TRBJ2-1; D not resolved. The CDR3 has 14 residues. Germline V gene sequence: CDR1 MNHNS, CDR2 SASEGT. The V end was cut by 3 bases, the J end by 5 bases, with 11 bases between. CDR3 protein: CASSDGGLDNEQFF. The CDR3 nucleotides read TGTGCCAGCAGTGACGGCGGTTTGGACAATGAGCAGTTCTTC.

The gene calls are TRBV11-2 and TRBJ2-2, with D possibly TRBD1 on 5 matching bases. V dropped 5 bases and J dropped 7 bases, with 23 bases sitting between them. CDR1 and CDR2 from the germline V gene are SGHAT and FQNNGV. The CDR3 runs 17 residues. The CDR3 protein is CASSPMGIRELYGELFF. DNA of the CDR3: TGTGCCAGCAGCCCAATGGGAATCAGGGAACTTTACGGGGAGCTGTTTTTT.

The rearrangement links TRBV27 to TRBJ2-5; TRBD2 matches 10 bases. Germline assignment: CDR1 MNHEY and CDR2 SMNVEV (reference sequence). The ends lost 5 bases at V and 2 bases at J; junction bases unmatched: 5. The CDR3 runs 15 residues. CDR3 residues: CASSLAGERQETQYF. CDR3 nucleotides: TGTGCCAGCAGTCTAGCGGGAGAAAGGCAAGAGACCCAGTACTTC.

The V gene is TRBV5-4, the J gene TRBJ1-1; D is perhaps TRBD1 (6 bases). Germline loops: CDR1 SGHNT, CDR2 YYREEE (reference sequence). The CDR3 contains 14 residues. V was pared by 5 bases and J by 4 bases, with 15 bases between. The CDR3 sequence is CASSQPGGATEAFF. CDR3 sequence (DNA): TGTGCCAGCAGTCAGCCCGGGGGGGCCACTGAAGCTTTCTTT.

V usage is TRBV27 and J usage is TRBJ2-1, with D possibly being TRBD2 (5 bases). This CDR3 spans 15 amino acids. V was shortened by 7 bases and J by 0 bases, with 13 bases between the two germline ends. Germline loops: CDR1 MNHEY, CDR2 SMNVEV (reference sequence). The CDR3 region has the DNA TGTGCCAGCAACGAGGGCTACAGCTCCTACAATGAGCAGTTCTTC. This translates into CASNEGYSSYNEQFF.

The genes are TRBV28 and TRBJ1-5, with 7 positions matching TRBD1. Germline loops: CDR1 MDHEN, CDR2 SYDVKM. The trim removed 2 bases at V and 3 bases at J, leaving 7 bases unmatched. The CDR3 sequence is 16 residues long. In DNA, the CDR3 is TGTGCCAGCAGTTTACCCCTCGGGACAGTCAATCAGCCCCAGCATTTT. Translated, it gives CASSLPLGTVNQPQHF.

This chain uses TRBV4-2 with TRBJ2-7; 8 nucleotides align to TRBD1. Germline CDR1 is LGHNA and CDR2 is YNFKEQ. This CDR3 region has 14 residues. Trimming took 1 base from V and 5 from J; bases not matched to a gene: 4. The CDR3 here is CASSQGQGRNEQYF. The CDR3 DNA sequence: TGTGCCAGCAGCCAAGGACAGGGGCGGAACGAGCAGTACTTC.

The sample holds a few counts of this clone. V gene TRBV6-6 combines with J gene TRBJ2-2; D perhaps matches TRBD2 (5 bases). This CDR3 is built from 14 residues. Germline loops: CDR1 MNHNY, CDR2 SVGAGI (reference sequence). With 4 bases removed from V and 2 bases from J, the gap between germline ends came to 8 bases. The CDR3 nucleotides are TGTGCCAGCAGTTTCCCGGGAAACACCGGGGAGCTGTTTTTT. Translated: CASSFPGNTGELFF.

The chain combines TRBV7-3 with TRBJ1-1; no reliable D call. The CDR3 runs to 13 residues. Trimming pared 5 bases from V and 5 bases from J, leaving 12 bases between. CDR1 SGHTA and CDR2 FQGTGA come from the germline V gene. The CDR3 DNA reads as TGTGCCAGCAGCGCTAGTAGAGGGACTGAAGCTTTCTTT. This gives the protein CASSASRGTEAFF.

The chain recombines TRBV7-3 with TRBJ2-7; 9 nucleotides line up with TRBD1. The germline CDR1 and CDR2 sequences are SGHTA and FQGTGA. Trimming at V came to 5 bases and at J to 6 bases, leaving 8 bases not matched to a gene. CDR3 size: 14 residues. The CDR3 is CASSPGTGIGEQYF. As DNA, the CDR3 is TGTGCCAGCAGCCCTGGGACAGGGATAGGCGAGCAGTACTTC. Supplemented by reference TRBV7-3 and TRBJ2-7, the full variable domain reads GAGVSQTPSNKVTEKGKYVELRCDPISGHTALYWYRQSLGQGPEFLIYFQGTGAADDSGLPNDRFFAVRPEGSVSTLKIQRTERGDSAVYLCASSPGTGIGEQYFGPGTRLTVT.

This chain joins TRBV9 and TRBJ2-7, with 8 bases that match TRBD2. Germline CDR1 is SGDLS and CDR2 is YYNGEE. The CDR3 runs to 14 residues. The J segment lost 6 bases and the V segment lost 0 bases, leaving 5 bases of the junction unmatched. CDR3 region: CASSVDGRVGEQYF. In DNA, the CDR3 is TGTGCCAGCAGCGTAGACGGGAGGGTTGGCGAGCAGTACTTC. The complete variable domain, with remaining parts taken from reference TRBV9 and TRBJ2-7, reads DSGVTQTPKHLITATGQRVTLRCSPRSGDLSVYWYQQSLDQGLQFLIQYYNGEERAKGNILERFSAQQFPDLHSELNLSSLELGDSALYFCASSVDGRVGEQYFGPGTRLTVT.

The CDR3 bases are TGTGCCAGCTCGCCCATCAGGGAGGGCGAGCAGTACTTC. As protein: CASSPIREGEQYF. V and J are TRBV18 and TRBJ2-7; 7 bases align to TRBD2. J lost 6 bases, V lost 6 bases, and 8 bases had no gene match. CDR1 is KGHSH, CDR2 LQKENI, per germline. The CDR3 length is 13 residues.

This clone was recorded once. V and J are TRBV7-9 and TRBJ1-2; no reliable D call. Per the germline V gene, CDR1 is SEHNR and CDR2 is FQNEAQ (reference sequence). The CDR3 consists of 13 residues. Trimming removed 1 base at V and 4 bases at J, with 7 bases between. CDR3 residues: CASSLVASYGYTF. CDR3 DNA sequence: TGTGCCAGCAGCTTAGTTGCCAGCTATGGCTACACCTTC.

V gene TRBV30 combines with J gene TRBJ2-1, with no clear D. There are 13 residues in the CDR3. Trimming left V 0 bases short and J 13 bases short, with 16 bases between. The V gene's germline CDR1 is GTSNPN and CDR2 SVGIG (reference sequence). CDR3 loop: CAWSVITPINQFF. In DNA, the CDR3 is TGTGCCTGGAGTGTGATCACTCCGATTAACCAGTTCTTC.

This chain joins TRBV5-6 and TRBJ2-7, with TRBD2 matching 7 bases. V lost 4 bases, J lost 2 bases, and 0 bases stayed unmatched. CDR3 length equals 12 residues. From germline, CDR1 is SGHDT and CDR2 YYEEEE. Written as DNA, the CDR3 is TGTGCCAGCAGCGGGGGGGCCTACGAGCAGTACTTC. It encodes CASSGGAYEQYF.

This clone was found a few times. V is TRBV7-9 and J is TRBJ1-2; D might be TRBD1 (5 bases). V was clipped by 5 bases and J by 7 bases, with 14 bases between them. Germline V gene lookup returns CDR1 SEHNR and CDR2 FQNEAQ (reference sequence). The length of the CDR3 is 13 residues. CDR3 bases: TGTGCCAGCAGCACAGACAGTTTCGGTGGCTACACCTTC. Its protein is CASSTDSFGGYTF.

This chain links TRBV4-3 with TRBJ2-5; D call uncertain. Between the trimmed V and J ends, which lost 0 bases and 6 bases, there was a span of 11 bases. Germline CDR1 reads LGHNA; CDR2 reads YSLEER. The CDR3 sequence is 14 residues long. This CDR3 reads CASSQDLTPQTQYF. Here the CDR3 DNA reads TGCGCCAGCAGCCAAGATCTAACTCCCCAGACCCAGTACTTC.

The chain combines TRBV19 with TRBJ2-7, with 9 bases that match TRBD1. Germline CDR1 reads LNHDA; CDR2 reads SQIVND (reference sequence). The CDR3 sequence is 15 residues long. V lost 3 bases to trimming and J lost 0 bases; unmatched junction nucleotides: 3. The CDR3 DNA sequence: TGTGCCAGTAGTATCGGACAGGGGAGCTCCTACGAGCAGTACTTC. It yields the protein CASSIGQGSSYEQYF.

The V gene is TRBV7-2, the J gene TRBJ1-6; no definite D call. Looked up from germline, CDR1 is SGHTA and CDR2 is FQGNSA. V dropped 5 bases and J dropped 8 bases, with 10 bases sitting between them. The CDR3 contains 13 residues. CDR3: CASSPPPHSPLHF. The CDR3 bases are TGTGCCAGCAGCCCTCCCCCCCATTCACCCCTCCACTTT.

The rearrangement uses TRBV4-1 and TRBJ1-2, with 7 bases that match TRBD1. J lost 8 bases, V lost 3 bases, and 9 bases had no gene match. This CDR3 contains 14 residues. Per germline, CDR1 MGHRA and CDR2 YSYEKL. The CDR3 bases are TGCGCCAGCAGCCACACCGGCGCAGGGGGAGGCTACACCTTC. Translating gives CASSHTGAGGGYTF.

The chain recombines TRBV6-1 with TRBJ1-5, with 8 bases lining up with TRBD1. This CDR3 contains 15 residues. CDR1 MNHNS and CDR2 SASEGT come from the germline V gene. V was pared by 2 bases and J by 7 bases, with 7 bases of the junction left unmatched. CDR3 bases: TGTGCCAGCAGTGAACAGGGGGCATTTGGGCAGCCCCAGCATTTT. Amino acids: CASSEQGAFGQPQHF.

J is TRBJ1-1 and V is TRBV3-1 (or the pseudogene TRBV3-2), with D possibly being TRBD1 (5 bases). This CDR3 is 13 amino acids long. Trimming took 3 bases from V and 5 from J, leaving 10 bases between them. From germline, CDR1 is LGHDT and CDR2 YNNKEL (reference sequence). For the CDR3, the DNA is TGTGCCAGCAGCCACCGTCAGGGTACTGAAGCTTTCTTT. It is translated as CASSHRQGTEAFF.

This rearrangement joins TRBV7-3 to TRBJ2-1; 9 bases map to TRBD2. CDR3 length: 15 amino acids. Germline trimming cut 5 bases from V and 4 bases from J; bases unmatched to any gene: 6. Germline V gene sequence: CDR1 SGHTA, CDR2 FQGTGA. Here the CDR3 reads CASSPSGRTYNEQFF. CDR3 coding DNA: TGTGCCAGCAGCCCAAGCGGGAGGACGTACAATGAGCAGTTCTTC.

The gene calls are TRBV13 and TRBJ2-6, with a possible D match to TRBD2 (5 bases). From germline, CDR1 is PRHDT and CDR2 FYEKMQ (reference sequence). V was shortened by 5 bases and J by 0 bases, with 17 bases between the two germline ends. The CDR3 is 18 amino acids. CDR3 in DNA: TGTGCCAGCAGCCCCTCGGCGGGCAGGCGCTCTGGGGCCAACGTCCTGACTTTC. Amino acid sequence: CASSPSAGRRSGANVLTF.

This chain links TRBV30 with TRBJ1-2, with D possibly TRBD1 on 6 matching bases. The CDR3 has 14 amino acids. CDR1 is GTSNPN, CDR2 SVGIG, per germline (reference sequence). Trimming removed 6 bases at V and 5 bases at J, with 19 bases between. The CDR3 DNA reads TGTGCCTGCCCCACTCCCGGGACAAAGTATGGCTACACCTTC. It encodes CACPTPGTKYGYTF.

This chain connects TRBV5-4 to TRBJ2-1; 9 bases map to TRBD1. V dropped 5 bases and J dropped 2; count of bases not matched to a gene: 5. This CDR3 has 15 amino acids. Germline V CDR1 and CDR2: SGHNT, YYREEE (reference sequence). In nucleotides, the CDR3 is TGTGCCAGCAGGGGAGGGGACAGGGCCTACAATGAGCAGTTCTTC. Protein product: CASRGGDRAYNEQFF.

This clone came up once. The V and J genes are TRBV6-5 and TRBJ2-1, with D unresolved. Germline V gene data show CDR1 as MNHEY and CDR2 as SVGAGI. This CDR3 has 12 residues. The V end was cut by 8 bases, the J end by 6 bases, with 11 bases between. The CDR3 sequence: CASSSNSNEQFF. CDR3 bases: TGTGCCAGCTCCTCAAATAGCAATGAGCAGTTCTTC.

V usage is TRBV7-2 and J usage is TRBJ2-5; 9 bases line up with TRBD2. V was pared by 2 bases and J by 4 bases, with 5 bases of the junction left unmatched. Per germline, CDR1 SGHTA and CDR2 FQGNSA. This CDR3 is built from 15 residues. In nucleotides, the CDR3 is TGTGCCAGCAGCTTACAAGGCGGGGGGGGAGAGACCCAGTACTTC. Its translation: CASSLQGGGGETQYF. The variable domain in full, with the rest retrieved from reference TRBV7-2 and TRBJ2-5, is GAGVSQSPSNKVTEKGKDVELRCDPISGHTALYWYRQSLGQGLEFLIYFQGNSAPDKSGLPSDRFSAERTGGSVSTLTIQRTQQEDSAVYLCASSLQGGGGETQYFGPGTRLLVL.